This entry lists 12 T cell receptor beta chains sequenced from one sample in a study of vaccination and CD4 T cells after COVID-19. Each CDR3 protein is one row after TCRdb ran MiXCR on the PCR reads. The data hold about 18,000 distinct CDR3 sequences, with roughly 60% observed a single time. The source was CD4+ T cells from blood, collected before SARS-CoV-2 vaccination. The receptor set was obtained from a human donor who had recovered from COVID-19.

The chain employs TRBV15 and TRBJ2-6; D remains unclear. The CDR3 has 14 amino acids. Per the germline V gene, CDR1 is LNHNV and CDR2 is YYDKDF (reference sequence). Trimming took 6 bases from V and 0 from J, leaving 6 bases between them. DNA of the CDR3: TGTGCCACCAGTTTGTCCTCTGGGGCCAACGTCCTGACTTTC. This sequence encodes CATSLSSGANVLTF.

The V call is TRBV15, the J call TRBJ1-2; D gene uncertain. This CDR3 is 14 amino acids long. CDR1 LNHNV and CDR2 YYDKDF come from the germline V gene (reference sequence). V dropped 0 bases and J dropped 4 bases, with 9 bases sitting between them. CDR3 nucleotides: TGTGCCACCAGCAGAGAGGCTCTCTCCTATGGCTACACCTTC. As protein: CATSREALSYGYTF.

The sample holds one count of this clonotype. The V and J genes are TRBV6-4 and TRBJ2-3; 9 bases are shared with TRBD2. Germline V gene data show CDR1 as MRHNA and CDR2 as SNTAGT. Unmatched junction bases numbered 4, after V lost 3 bases and J lost 0 bases. This CDR3 is built from 16 residues. CDR3 coding DNA: TGTGCCAGCAGTGAGGATAGCGGGAGCAGCACAGATACGCAGTATTTT. Translation gives CASSEDSGSSTDTQYF.

V gene TRBV2 combines with J gene TRBJ1-5; D not certain. V shed 4 bases and J shed 3 bases, with 13 bases lying between them. This CDR3 comprises 15 residues. Per the germline V gene, CDR1 is SNHLY and CDR2 is FYNNEI. CDR3 sequence (DNA): TGTGCCAGCAGTGGTGGCCTAGTGGTCAATCAGCCCCAGCATTTT. This translates into CASSGGLVVNQPQHF.

V usage is TRBV20-1 and J usage is TRBJ2-1; D call uncertain. Germline V gene sequence: CDR1 DFQATT, CDR2 SNEGSKA (reference sequence). The CDR3 length is 15 residues. Deletions cut 1 base from V and 5 bases from J, with 15 bases between. CDR3 sequence reads: CSARVGLVWDNEQFF. CDR3 DNA sequence: TGCAGTGCTAGAGTTGGGCTAGTCTGGGACAATGAGCAGTTCTTC.

This clonotype was counted between two and nine times. The chain couples TRBV30 to TRBJ1-1, with D possibly TRBD1 on 6 matching bases. V gave up 2 bases and J gave up 0 bases, with 13 bases separating them. In germline, CDR1 is GTSNPN, CDR2 SVGIG (reference sequence). The CDR3 is made up of 15 amino acids. The CDR3 protein is CAWSPYRDMNTEAFF. As DNA, the CDR3 is TGTGCCTGGAGTCCATACAGGGACATGAACACTGAAGCTTTCTTT.

The V gene is TRBV7-9, the J gene TRBJ1-1; 10 positions match TRBD1. The V gene's germline CDR1 is SEHNR and CDR2 FQNEAQ (reference sequence). V was clipped by 5 bases and J by 3 bases; unmatched bases: 9. The CDR3 length is 16 residues. CDR3 in DNA: TGTGCCAGCAGCCTCGGACAGGGGGAATGGGACACTGAAGCTTTCTTT. This translates into CASSLGQGEWDTEAFF.

The chain links TRBV19 to TRBJ2-5; the D gene is possibly TRBD2 (5 bases). V dropped 6 bases and J dropped 2 bases, with 13 bases sitting between them. The CDR3 has 14 amino acids. CDR1 and CDR2 from the germline V gene are LNHDA and SQIVND (reference sequence). CDR3 coding DNA: TGTGCCAGTAGGTCAACGTCGGGGCAAGAGACCCAGTACTTC. Its translation is CASRSTSGQETQYF.

This clonotype occurred a few times. This sequence joins TRBV7-9 and TRBJ1-1; D uncertain. V lost 5 bases and J 0 bases, leaving 4 bases between the germline ends. Looked up from germline, CDR1 is SEHNR and CDR2 is FQNEAQ (reference sequence). The CDR3 runs to 12 residues. The CDR3 DNA reads TGTGCCAGCAGCCCCCTGAACACTGAAGCTTTCTTT. Translating it yields CASSPLNTEAFF.

The CDR3 DNA follows: TGTGCCAGCAGCTTTGGTCAGGGAGGGGGCTACAATGAGCAGTTCTTC. Its protein is CASSFGQGGGYNEQFF. This rearrangement joins TRBV11-2 to TRBJ2-1, with a tentative D call TRBD2 (7 bases). With 3 bases removed from V and 3 bases from J, the gap between germline ends came to 15 bases. CDR1 SGHAT and CDR2 FQNNGV come from the germline V gene. The CDR3 sequence is 16 residues long.

This clonotype was detected once. The chain uses TRBV20-1 and TRBJ2-5; possibly TRBD1 or TRBD2 for D (5 bases each). Trimming left V 6 bases short and J 5 bases short, with 16 bases between. From germline, CDR1 is DFQATT and CDR2 SNEGSKA (reference sequence). The CDR3 totals 13 residues. The CDR3 DNA is TGCAGTGCAGGGTCCCCGAGGGACGAGACCCAGTACTTC. As protein: CSAGSPRDETQYF.

This clonotype showed up just a few times. The J gene is TRBJ2-5, the V gene TRBV20-1, with D possibly being TRBD1 (5 bases). CDR3 size: 13 residues. V shed 2 bases and J shed 2 bases, with 9 bases lying between them. The germline V gene encodes CDR1 DFQATT and CDR2 SNEGSKA (reference sequence). The CDR3 DNA reads as TGCAGTGCTAGAAAGGGGCTGCAAGAGACCCAGTACTTC. Translating it yields CSARKGLQETQYF.